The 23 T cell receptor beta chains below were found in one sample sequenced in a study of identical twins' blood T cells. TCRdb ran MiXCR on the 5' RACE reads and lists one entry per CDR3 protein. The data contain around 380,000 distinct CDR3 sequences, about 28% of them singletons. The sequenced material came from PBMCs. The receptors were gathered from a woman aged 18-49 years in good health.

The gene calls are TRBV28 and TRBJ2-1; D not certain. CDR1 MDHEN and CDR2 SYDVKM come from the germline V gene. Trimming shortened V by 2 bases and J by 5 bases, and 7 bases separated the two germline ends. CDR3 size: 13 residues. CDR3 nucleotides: TGTGCCAGCAGTTTAGGCCATAACAATGAGCAGTTCTTC. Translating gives CASSLGHNNEQFF.

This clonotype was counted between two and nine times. The CDR3 loop is CASSQQTGYSYNSPLHF. CDR3 sequence (DNA): TGTGCCAGCAGCCAACAGACCGGGTACTCCTATAATTCACCCCTCCACTTT. V is TRBV3-1 and J is TRBJ1-6, with D unclear. This CDR3 region has 17 residues. Germline CDR1 LGHDT, CDR2 YNNKEL (reference sequence). Trimming removed 2 bases at V and 0 bases at J, with 11 bases between. Full variable domain (remainder filled in from reference TRBV3-1 and TRBJ1-6): DTAVSQTPKYLVTQMGNDKSIKCEQNLGHDTMYWYKQDSKKFLKIMFSYNNKELIINETVPNRFSPKSPDKAHLNLHINSLELGDSAVYFCASSQQTGYSYNSPLHFGNGTRLTVT.

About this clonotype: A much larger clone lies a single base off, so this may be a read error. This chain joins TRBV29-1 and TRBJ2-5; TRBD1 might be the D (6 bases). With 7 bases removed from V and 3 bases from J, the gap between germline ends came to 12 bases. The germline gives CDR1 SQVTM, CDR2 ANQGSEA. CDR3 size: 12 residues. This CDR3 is CSGTDRKETQYF. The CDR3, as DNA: TGCAGCGGCACGGACAGAAAAGAGACCCAGTACTTC.

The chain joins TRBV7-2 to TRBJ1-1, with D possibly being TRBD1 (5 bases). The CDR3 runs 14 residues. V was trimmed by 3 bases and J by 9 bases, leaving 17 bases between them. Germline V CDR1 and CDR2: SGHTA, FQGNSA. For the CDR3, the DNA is TGTGCCAGCAGCTTGTTGCAGGGTATGGGGAAAGCTTTCTTT. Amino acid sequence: CASSLLQGMGKAFF.

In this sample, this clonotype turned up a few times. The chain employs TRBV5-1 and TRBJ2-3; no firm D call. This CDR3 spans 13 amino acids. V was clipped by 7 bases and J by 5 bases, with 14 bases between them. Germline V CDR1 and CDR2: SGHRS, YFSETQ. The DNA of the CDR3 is TGCGCCAGCTCCCTTTTGGTAGAAGATACGCAGTATTTT. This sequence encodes CASSLLVEDTQYF.

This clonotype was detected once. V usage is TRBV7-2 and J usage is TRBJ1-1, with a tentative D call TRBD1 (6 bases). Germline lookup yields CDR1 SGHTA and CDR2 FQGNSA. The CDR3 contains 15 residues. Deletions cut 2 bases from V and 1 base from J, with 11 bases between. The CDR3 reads CASSLLQGGNTEAFF. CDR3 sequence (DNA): TGTGCCAGCAGCTTACTACAGGGCGGGAACACTGAAGCTTTCTTT. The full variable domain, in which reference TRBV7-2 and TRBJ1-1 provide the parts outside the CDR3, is GAGVSQSPSNKVTEKGKDVELRCDPISGHTALYWYRQSLGQGLEFLIYFQGNSAPDKSGLPSDRFSAERTGGSVSTLTIQRTQQEDSAVYLCASSLLQGGNTEAFFGQGTRLTVV.

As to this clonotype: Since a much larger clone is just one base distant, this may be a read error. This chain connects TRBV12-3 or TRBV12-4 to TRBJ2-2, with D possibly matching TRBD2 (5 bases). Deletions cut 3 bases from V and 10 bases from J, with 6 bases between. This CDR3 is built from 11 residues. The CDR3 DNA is TGTGCCAGCAGTTTCGGGGTGGAGCTGTTTTTT. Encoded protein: CASSFGVELFF.

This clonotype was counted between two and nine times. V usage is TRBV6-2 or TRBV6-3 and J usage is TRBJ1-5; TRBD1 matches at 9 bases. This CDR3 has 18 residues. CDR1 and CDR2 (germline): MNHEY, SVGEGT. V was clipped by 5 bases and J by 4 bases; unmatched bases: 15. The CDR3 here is CASSPSPTEGTGNQPQHF. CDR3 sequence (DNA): TGTGCCAGCAGTCCTAGCCCGACTGAGGGGACAGGGAATCAGCCCCAGCATTTT.

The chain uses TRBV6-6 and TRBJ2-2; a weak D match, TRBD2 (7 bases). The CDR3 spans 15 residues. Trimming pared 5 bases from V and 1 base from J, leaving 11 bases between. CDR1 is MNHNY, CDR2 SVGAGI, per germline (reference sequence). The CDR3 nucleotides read TGTGCCAGCAGTATGGGGGGGCTGAACACCGGGGAGCTGTTTTTT. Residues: CASSMGGLNTGELFF.

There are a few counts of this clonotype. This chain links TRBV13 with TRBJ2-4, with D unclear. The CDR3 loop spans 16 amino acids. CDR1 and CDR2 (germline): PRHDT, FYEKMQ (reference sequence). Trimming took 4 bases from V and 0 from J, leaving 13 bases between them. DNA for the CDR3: TGTGCCAGCAGCTCAATCGACTTACTAGCCAAAAACATTCAGTACTTC. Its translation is CASSSIDLLAKNIQYF.

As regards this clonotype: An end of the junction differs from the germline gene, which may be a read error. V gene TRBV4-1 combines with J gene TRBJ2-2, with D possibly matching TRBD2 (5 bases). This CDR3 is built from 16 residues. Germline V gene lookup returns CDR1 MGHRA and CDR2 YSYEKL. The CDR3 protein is CASSPRGQRNAGELFF. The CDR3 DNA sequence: TGCGCCAGCAGCCCTCGGGGTCAGAGGAACGCCGGGGAGCTGTTTTTT.

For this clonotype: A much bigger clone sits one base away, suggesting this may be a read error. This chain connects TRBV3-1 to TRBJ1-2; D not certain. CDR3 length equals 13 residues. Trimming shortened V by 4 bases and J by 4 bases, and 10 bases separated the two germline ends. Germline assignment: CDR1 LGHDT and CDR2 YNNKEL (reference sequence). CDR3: CASSRGRTYGYTF. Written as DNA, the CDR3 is TGTGCCAGCAGCCGAGGACGGACCTATGGCTACACCTTC. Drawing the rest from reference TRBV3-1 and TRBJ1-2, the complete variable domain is DTAVSQTPKYLVTQMGNDKSIKCEQNLGHDTMYWYKQDSKKFLKIMFSYNNKELIINETVPNRFSPKSPDKAHLNLHINSLELGDSAVYFCASSRGRTYGYTFGSGTRLTVV.

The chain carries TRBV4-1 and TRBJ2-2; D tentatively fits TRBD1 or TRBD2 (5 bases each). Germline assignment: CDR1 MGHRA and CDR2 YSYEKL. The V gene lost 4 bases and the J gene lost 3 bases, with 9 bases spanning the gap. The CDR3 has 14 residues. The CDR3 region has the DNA TGCGCCAGCAGCCCGGGACCGCACACCGGGGAGCTGTTTTTT. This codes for CASSPGPHTGELFF.

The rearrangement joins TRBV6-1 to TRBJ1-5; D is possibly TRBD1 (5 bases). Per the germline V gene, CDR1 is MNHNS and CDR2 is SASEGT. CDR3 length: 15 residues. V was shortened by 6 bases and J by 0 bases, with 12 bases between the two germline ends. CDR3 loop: CASRDWGSSNQPQHF. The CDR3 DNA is TGTGCCAGCAGGGATTGGGGGAGTAGCAATCAGCCCCAGCATTTT.

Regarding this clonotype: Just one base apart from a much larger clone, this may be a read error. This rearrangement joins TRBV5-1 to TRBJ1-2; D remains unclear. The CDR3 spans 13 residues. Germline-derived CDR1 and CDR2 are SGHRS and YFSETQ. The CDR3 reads CASSETANYGHTF. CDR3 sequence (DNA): TGCGCCAGCAGCGAAACTGCTAACTATGGCCACACCTTC.

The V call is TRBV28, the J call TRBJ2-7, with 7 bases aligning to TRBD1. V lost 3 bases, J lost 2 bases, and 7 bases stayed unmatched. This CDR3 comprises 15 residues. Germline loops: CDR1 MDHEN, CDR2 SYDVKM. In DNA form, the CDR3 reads TGTGCCAGCAGTTTTTTCGGGACAGCACCCTACGAGCAGTACTTC. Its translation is CASSFFGTAPYEQYF.

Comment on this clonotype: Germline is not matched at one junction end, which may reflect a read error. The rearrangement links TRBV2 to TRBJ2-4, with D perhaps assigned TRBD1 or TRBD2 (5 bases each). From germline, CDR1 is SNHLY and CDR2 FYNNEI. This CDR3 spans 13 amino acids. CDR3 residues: CASSGYGADIRYF. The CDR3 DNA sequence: TGTGCCAGCAGTGGGTACGGGGCAGACATTCGGTACTTC.

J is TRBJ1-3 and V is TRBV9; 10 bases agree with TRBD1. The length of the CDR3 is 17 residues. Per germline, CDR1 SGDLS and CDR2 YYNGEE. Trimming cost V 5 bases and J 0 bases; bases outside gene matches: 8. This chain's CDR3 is CASSSPGQGSSGNTIYF. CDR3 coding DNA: TGTGCCAGCAGTTCCCCGGGACAGGGGTCCTCTGGAAACACCATATATTTT.

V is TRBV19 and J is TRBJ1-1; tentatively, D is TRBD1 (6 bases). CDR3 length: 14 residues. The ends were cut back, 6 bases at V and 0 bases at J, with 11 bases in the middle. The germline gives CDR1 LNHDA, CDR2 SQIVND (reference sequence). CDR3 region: CASRIGTLNTEAFF. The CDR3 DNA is TGTGCCAGTAGAATCGGGACACTGAACACTGAAGCTTTCTTT.

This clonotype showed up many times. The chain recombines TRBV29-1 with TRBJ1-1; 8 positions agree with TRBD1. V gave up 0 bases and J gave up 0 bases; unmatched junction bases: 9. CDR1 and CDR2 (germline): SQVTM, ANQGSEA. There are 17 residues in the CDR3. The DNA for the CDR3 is TGCAGCGTTGAAGAGTCCGGCAGGGGGCCCGTGAACACTGAAGCTTTCTTT. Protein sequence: CSVEESGRGPVNTEAFF.

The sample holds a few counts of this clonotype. The CDR3, as DNA: TGTGCCAGCAAAGTTAGGCTAGCGGGAGAGTCCTACGAGCAGTACTTC. It yields the protein CASKVRLAGESYEQYF. The chain couples TRBV6-5 to TRBJ2-7; 10 bases agree with TRBD2. CDR3 length: 16 amino acids. The V gene's germline CDR1 is MNHEY and CDR2 SVGAGI. V lost 7 bases, J lost 1 base, and 10 bases stayed unmatched.

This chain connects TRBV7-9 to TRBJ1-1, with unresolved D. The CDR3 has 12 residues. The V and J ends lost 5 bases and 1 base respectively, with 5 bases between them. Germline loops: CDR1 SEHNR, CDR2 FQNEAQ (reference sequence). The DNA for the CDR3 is TGTGCCAGCAGCCCCACGAACACTGAAGCTTTCTTT. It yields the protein CASSPTNTEAFF.

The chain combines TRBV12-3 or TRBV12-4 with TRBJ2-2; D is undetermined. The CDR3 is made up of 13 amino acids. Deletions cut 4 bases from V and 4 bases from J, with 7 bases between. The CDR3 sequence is CASSWGVTGELFF. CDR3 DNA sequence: TGTGCCAGCAGTTGGGGTGTCACCGGGGAGCTGTTTTTT.